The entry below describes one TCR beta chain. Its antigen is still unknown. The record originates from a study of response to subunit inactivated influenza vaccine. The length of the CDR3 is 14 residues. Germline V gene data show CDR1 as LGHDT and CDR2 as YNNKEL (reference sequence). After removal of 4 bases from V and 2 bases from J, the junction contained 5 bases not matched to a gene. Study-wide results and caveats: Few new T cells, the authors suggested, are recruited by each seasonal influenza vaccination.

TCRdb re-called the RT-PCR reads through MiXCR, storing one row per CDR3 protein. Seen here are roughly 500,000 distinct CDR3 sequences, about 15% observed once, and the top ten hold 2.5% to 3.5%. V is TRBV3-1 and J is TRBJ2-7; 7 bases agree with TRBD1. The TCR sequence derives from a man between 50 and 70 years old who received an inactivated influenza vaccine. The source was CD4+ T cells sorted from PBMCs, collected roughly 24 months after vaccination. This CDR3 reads CASSPTGTAYEQYF. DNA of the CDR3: TGTGCCAGCAGCCCCACCGGGACAGCCTACGAGCAGTACTTC.